Presented here are 29 T cell receptor beta chains from one specimen sequenced in a study of T cell responses to AZD1222 COVID-19 vaccine. TCRdb's copy holds only in-frame clones and misses some; the assay was immunoSEQ multiplex PCR. In the table there are 90,000 to 140,000 clones, roughly 87% of which are singletons. The source material was peripheral blood, sampled 28 days after the second AZD1222 dose. Source of these receptors: an adult who received the AZD1222 COVID-19 vaccine.

The chain combines TRBV18 with TRBJ1-6; D is uncertain. V lost 6 bases to trimming and J lost 0 bases, with 9 bases between them. The CDR3 totals 15 residues. Per the germline V gene, CDR1 is KGHSH and CDR2 is LQKENI. The CDR3 coding sequence is TGTGCCAGCTCCCAGATTAGCTCCTATAATTCACCCCTCCACTTT. Translating it yields CASSQISSYNSPLHF.

The chain joins TRBV18 to TRBJ2-2, with D possibly matching TRBD2 (6 bases). The CDR3 consists of 15 residues. V gave up 0 bases and J gave up 4 bases, with 9 bases separating them. Germline CDR1 KGHSH, CDR2 LQKENI. CDR3 region: CASSPPSGGTGELFF. Written as DNA, the CDR3 is TGTGCCAGCTCACCACCGTCCGGGGGCACCGGGGAGCTGTTTTTT.

Only one count was recorded for this clone. The chain joins TRBV7-2 to TRBJ1-2, with D maybe TRBD1 (5 bases). The germline V gene encodes CDR1 SGHTA and CDR2 FQGNSA. With 5 bases removed from V and 7 bases from J, the gap between germline ends came to 14 bases. CDR3 size: 13 residues. Written as DNA, the CDR3 is TGTGCCAGCAGCCACCCGGGGGATCGTGGCTACACCTTC. This gives the protein CASSHPGDRGYTF.

DNA of the CDR3: TGTGCCAGCAGCGTAGAAGGGGAAGGAAGGACCGGGGAGCTGTTTTTT. Translated, it gives CASSVEGEGRTGELFF. This chain uses TRBV9 with TRBJ2-2, with D possibly matching TRBD1 (5 bases). The CDR3 contains 16 residues. Trimming shortened V by 0 bases and J by 5 bases, and 14 bases separated the two germline ends. CDR1 and CDR2 from the germline V gene are SGDLS and YYNGEE.

The V call is TRBV6-5, the J call TRBJ2-1; D may be TRBD1 (7 bases). Germline V gene data show CDR1 as MNHEY and CDR2 as SVGAGI. Trimming cost V 5 bases and J 3 bases, with 14 bases left between them. CDR3 length: 15 residues. CDR3 nucleotide sequence: TGTGCCAGCAGTCTTAGACAGGGACTCTACAATGAGCAGTTCTTC. It is translated as CASSLRQGLYNEQFF.

J is TRBJ1-3 and V is TRBV7-9; D possibly corresponds to TRBD1 (5 bases). Germline lookup yields CDR1 SEHNR and CDR2 FQNEAQ (reference sequence). The ends were cut back, 4 bases at V and 10 bases at J, with 23 bases in the middle. There are 16 residues in the CDR3. The CDR3 is CASSSIRDPLGVTIYF. The CDR3 DNA follows: TGTGCCAGCAGCTCCATCCGGGACCCGTTAGGGGTAACCATATATTTT. Based on the CDR3 plus reference TRBV7-9 and TRBJ1-3, the full variable domain is DTGVSQNPRHKITKRGQNVTFRCDPISEHNRLYWYRQTLGQGPEFLTYFQNEAQLEKSRLLSDRFSAERPKGSFSTLEIQRTEQGDSAMYLCASSSIRDPLGVTIYFGEGSWLTVV.

The rearrangement links TRBV6-6 to TRBJ2-7, with a tentative D call TRBD1 (6 bases). V was trimmed by 4 bases and J by 2 bases, leaving 12 bases between them. This CDR3 has 14 residues. The germline V gene has CDR1 MNHNY and CDR2 SVGAGI (reference sequence). The CDR3 loop reads CASSSGHPPYEQYF. CDR3 in DNA: TGTGCCAGCAGTTCGGGACACCCGCCCTACGAGCAGTACTTC.

The gene calls are TRBV9 and TRBJ2-2; 9 nucleotides agree with TRBD1. The CDR3 consists of 15 residues. Unmatched junction bases numbered 8, after V lost 8 bases and J lost 3 bases. CDR1 SGDLS and CDR2 YYNGEE come from the germline V gene. CDR3 region: CASAGGQGYTGELFF. CDR3 in DNA: TGTGCCAGTGCCGGGGGACAGGGTTACACCGGGGAGCTGTTTTTT.

The chain has TRBV18 and TRBJ1-3; no clear D. This CDR3 region has 17 residues. The germline CDR1 and CDR2 sequences are KGHSH and LQKENI. Trimming left V 4 bases short and J 0 bases short, with 16 bases between. CDR3 sequence: CASSRLPGHRSGNTIYF. The CDR3 region has the DNA TGTGCCAGCTCACGACTCCCCGGCCATCGCTCTGGAAACACCATATATTTT.

CDR3 sequence (DNA): TGTGCCAGCAGTGAAGGAGGGGCCGACCCAATTGAAGCTTTCTTT. It specifies CASSEGGADPIEAFF. The gene calls are TRBV6-1 and TRBJ1-1, with D maybe TRBD1 (5 bases). The CDR3 contains 15 residues. Trimming removed 1 base at V and 7 bases at J, with 16 bases between. The V gene's germline CDR1 is MNHNS and CDR2 SASEGT.

In this sample, this clone turned up once. The V call is TRBV3-1 (or the pseudogene TRBV3-2), the J call TRBJ1-5; D uncertain. The CDR3 consists of 16 residues. V dropped 0 bases and J dropped 4 bases, with 13 bases sitting between them. Germline loops: CDR1 LGHDT, CDR2 YNNKEL (reference sequence). CDR3 sequence (DNA): TGTGCCAGCAGCCAAGAAAAATTAGCTGGGAATCAGCCCCAGCATTTT. This codes for CASSQEKLAGNQPQHF.

The chain has TRBV4-2 and TRBJ2-7, with 16 bases aligning to TRBD2. J was trimmed by 5 bases and V by 1 base; bases with no gene match: 5. The CDR3 extends over 17 amino acids. Germline assignment: CDR1 LGHNA and CDR2 YNFKEQ. CDR3 DNA sequence: TGTGCCAGCAGCCAAGTGGCAGGGACTAGCGGGAGGGACGAGCAGTACTTC. The encoded protein is CASSQVAGTSGRDEQYF.

This chain links TRBV5-1 with TRBJ1-6, with a tentative D call TRBD1 (6 bases). The CDR3 totals 14 residues. The ends were cut back, 5 bases at V and 8 bases at J, with 14 bases in the middle. Germline-derived CDR1 and CDR2 are SGHRS and YFSETQ. CDR3 coding DNA: TGCGCCAGCAGTTCTGGACAGTTGGATTCACCCCTCCACTTT. It translates to CASSSGQLDSPLHF.

The J gene is TRBJ2-7, the V gene TRBV12-3 or TRBV12-4; D possibly corresponds to TRBD1 (6 bases). The CDR3 spans 12 residues. V lost 0 bases, J lost 6 bases, and 6 bases lay in between. The CDR3 region is CASSLAGGEQYF. The CDR3 DNA sequence: TGTGCCAGCAGTTTAGCAGGGGGCGAGCAGTACTTC.

The count of this clone is one. This chain links TRBV3-1 (or the pseudogene TRBV3-2) with TRBJ2-7; 8 bases align to TRBD2. The CDR3 runs to 13 residues. CDR1 and CDR2 (germline): LGHDT, YNNKEL (reference sequence). With 5 bases clipped from V and 7 bases from J, the junction kept 7 bases outside the gene matches. The CDR3 loop is CASSSGGEREQYF. DNA for the CDR3: TGTGCCAGCAGCTCCGGGGGGGAAAGGGAGCAGTACTTC.

The J gene is TRBJ2-7, the V gene TRBV6-7; no clear D. TRBV6-7 carries the ORF label, with uncertain function. CDR3 length equals 17 residues. V dropped 7 bases and J dropped 2 bases, with 24 bases sitting between them. The CDR3 loop is CASIKKAPGPGAYEQYF. CDR3 bases: TGTGCCAGCATCAAGAAGGCACCGGGCCCAGGCGCCTACGAGCAGTACTTC.

The genes are TRBV10-3 and TRBJ1-4, with no clear D. CDR3 length: 12 amino acids. CDR1 is ENHRY and CDR2 is SYGVKD in the germline V gene. V dropped 6 bases and J dropped 10 bases, with 12 bases sitting between them. CDR3 DNA sequence: TGTGCCATCAGAGATGGTCTGGGAAAACTGTTTTTT. Translated: CAIRDGLGKLFF.

V usage is TRBV6-1 and J usage is TRBJ2-1; TRBD1 matches 9 bases. The germline gives CDR1 MNHNS, CDR2 SASEGT. V gave up 0 bases and J gave up 7 bases; unmatched junction bases: 1. The CDR3 has 14 residues. The chain's CDR3 is CASSEAGQGNEQFF. CDR3 sequence (DNA): TGTGCCAGCAGTGAAGCTGGACAGGGGAATGAGCAGTTCTTC.

The V gene is TRBV19, the J gene TRBJ2-2; 8 bases line up with TRBD2. There are 16 residues in the CDR3. V lost 5 bases and J lost 4; bases outside the gene matches: 9. Germline assignment: CDR1 LNHDA and CDR2 SQIVND (reference sequence). The CDR3 protein is CASSLVAGISTGELFF. The CDR3 DNA is TGTGCCAGTAGTTTAGTAGCGGGAATTAGCACCGGGGAGCTGTTTTTT. The full variable domain, completed using reference TRBV19 and TRBJ2-2, is DGGITQSPKYLFRKEGQNVTLSCEQNLNHDAMYWYRQDPGQGLRLIYYSQIVNDFQKGDIAEGYSVSREKKESFPLTVTSAQKNPTAFYLCASSLVAGISTGELFFGEGSRLTVL.

The genes are TRBV27 and TRBJ2-7; 12 bases fit TRBD2. Germline values: CDR1 MNHEY, CDR2 SMNVEV (reference sequence). V shed 5 bases and J 4 bases; nucleotides not matched to a gene: 3. The CDR3 length is 14 residues. The CDR3 DNA reads TGTGCCAGCAGTCAAGGGACTAGCGGGTACGAGCAGTACTTC. Protein: CASSQGTSGYEQYF.

As concerns this clone: The junction does not match germline at one end; this may be a read error. The chain links TRBV7-2 to TRBJ2-3; D may be TRBD2 (6 bases). CDR3 size: 12 residues. Germline V CDR1 and CDR2: SGHTA, FQGNSA. The CDR3 sequence is CASSFGTSHTFF. The CDR3 DNA is TGTGCCAGCAGCTTTGGGACTTCCCACACTTTTTTT.

This clone was seen more than once but under ten times. The chain combines TRBV7-3 with TRBJ2-1; 10 bases match TRBD2. The CDR3 has 15 residues. Germline CDR1 reads SGHTA; CDR2 reads FQGTGA. V shed 2 bases and J 9 bases; nucleotides not matched to a gene: 7. As DNA, the CDR3 is TGTGCCAGCAGCTTACAGTCTAGCGGGAGAGCTGAGCAGTTCTTC. Protein product: CASSLQSSGRAEQFF.

CDR3 sequence: CATSDSWSGTTTDTQYF. DNA for the CDR3: TGTGCCACCAGTGATTCGTGGAGCGGGACTACCACAGATACGCAGTATTTT. V gene TRBV24-1 combines with J gene TRBJ2-3; 7 bases align to TRBD2. Trimming cost V 2 bases and J 2 bases; bases outside gene matches: 9. This CDR3 is 17 amino acids long. The germline V gene has CDR1 KGHDR and CDR2 SFDVKD.

The chain couples TRBV30 to TRBJ1-6, with D perhaps matching TRBD1 (5 bases). Germline V gene lookup returns CDR1 GTSNPN and CDR2 SVGIG (reference sequence). Trimming stripped 3 bases from V and 7 bases from J, with 19 bases between. The CDR3 has 16 amino acids. The CDR3 region has the DNA TGTGCCTGGAGCGACCCTCTCGTCGGGGCGAATTCACCCCTCCACTTT. It translates to CAWSDPLVGANSPLHF.

The genes are TRBV2 and TRBJ2-1; no reliable D call. The CDR3 spans 12 residues. V was trimmed by 3 bases and J by 5 bases, leaving 5 bases between them. Germline CDR1 SNHLY, CDR2 FYNNEI. For the CDR3, the DNA is TGTGCCAGCAGTGAGGTAGACAATGAGCAGTTCTTC. Encoded protein: CASSEVDNEQFF.

The rearrangement links TRBV5-1 to TRBJ1-6; D is perhaps TRBD1 (6 bases). The CDR3 spans 17 residues. Trimming left V 0 bases short and J 4 bases short, with 14 bases between. CDR1 SGHRS and CDR2 YFSETQ come from the germline V gene. The CDR3 sequence is CASSLGIQGSYNSPLHF. For the CDR3, the DNA is TGCGCCAGCAGCTTGGGGATACAGGGAAGTTATAATTCACCCCTCCACTTT.

The V gene is TRBV19, the J gene TRBJ2-3, with no clear D. The ends were cut back, 3 bases at V and 2 bases at J, with 9 bases in the middle. Looked up from germline, CDR1 is LNHDA and CDR2 is SQIVND (reference sequence). The CDR3 is 14 residues long. The CDR3: CASSIVLHTDTQYF. DNA of the CDR3: TGTGCCAGTAGTATCGTCCTGCACACAGATACGCAGTATTTT. The whole variable domain, filled in from reference TRBV19 and TRBJ2-3, reads DGGITQSPKYLFRKEGQNVTLSCEQNLNHDAMYWYRQDPGQGLRLIYYSQIVNDFQKGDIAEGYSVSREKKESFPLTVTSAQKNPTAFYLCASSIVLHTDTQYFGPGTRLTVL.

This clone was counted a single time. The chain employs TRBV6-1 and TRBJ2-5; D is perhaps TRBD1 (6 bases). The germline gives CDR1 MNHNS, CDR2 SASEGT. V lost 6 bases to trimming and J lost 5 bases, with 19 bases between them. The CDR3 is 15 amino acids. The CDR3 sequence is CASSRQGGLGETQYF. In DNA form, the CDR3 reads TGTGCCAGCAGCCGGCAAGGGGGTTTAGGGGAGACCCAGTACTTC.

The V gene is TRBV24-1, the J gene TRBJ2-5, with TRBD1 identical over 11 bases. The trim removed 3 bases at V and 2 bases at J, leaving 7 bases unmatched. The CDR3 covers 17 residues. Germline values: CDR1 KGHDR, CDR2 SFDVKD. The CDR3 DNA reads as TGTGCCACCAGTGATACCCCGGACAGGGGGCCGCAAGAGACCCAGTACTTC. Its translation: CATSDTPDRGPQETQYF.